These 31 T cell receptor beta chains share one sample of origin, sequenced in a study of technical replicates of blood from a few donors. Assay used: immunoSEQ multiplex PCR; TCRdb lists only in-frame clones, some missing. The table lists some 80,000 clones, approximately 94% of them singletons. Sequences were obtained from T cells isolated from PBMCs. These receptor sequences come from a human donor in good health.

The chain links TRBV5-8 to TRBJ1-3, with D unresolved. Germline CDR1 SGHTS, CDR2 YDEGEE. CDR3 length: 16 amino acids. V was cut by 4 bases and J by 0 bases, with 14 bases left in between. In nucleotides, the CDR3 is TGTGCCAGCAGCCATCCGAGCTACTTCTCTGGAAACACCATATATTTT. The encoded protein is CASSHPSYFSGNTIYF.

This chain connects TRBV6-5 to TRBJ2-7; D is possibly TRBD2 (5 bases). V dropped 7 bases and J dropped 0 bases, with 13 bases sitting between them. CDR1 and CDR2 from the germline V gene are MNHEY and SVGAGI. The CDR3 spans 14 residues. CDR3 amino acids: CASMRAASSYEQYF. The CDR3 coding sequence is TGTGCCAGCATGAGAGCGGCCAGCTCCTACGAGCAGTACTTC.

This clone is a singleton in its sample. The V and J genes are TRBV7-9 and TRBJ2-7; 7 nucleotides match TRBD2. The CDR3 runs 15 residues. The junction had 6 bases not matched to a gene; V was cut back by 1 base and J by 3 bases. The germline CDR1 and CDR2 sequences are SEHNR and FQNEAQ (reference sequence). CDR3 loop: CASSLDGTTVYEQYF. CDR3 bases: TGTGCCAGCAGCTTAGATGGGACTACAGTCTACGAGCAGTACTTC.

The rearrangement links TRBV19 to TRBJ1-2; the D is unclear. With 3 bases removed from V and 1 base from J, the gap between germline ends came to 6 bases. CDR1 and CDR2 (germline): LNHDA, SQIVND (reference sequence). The length of the CDR3 is 13 residues. This chain's CDR3 is CASSIADNYGYTF. The CDR3, as DNA: TGTGCCAGTAGTATCGCGGATAACTATGGCTACACCTTC.

This chain uses TRBV4-2 with TRBJ2-7, with 14 bases aligning to TRBD2. The CDR3 contains 17 residues. V was pared by 0 bases and J by 4 bases, with 5 bases of the junction left unmatched. CDR1 and CDR2 from the germline V gene are LGHNA and YNFKEQ. The CDR3 DNA is TGTGCCAGCAGCCAAGATAGACTAGCGGGAGGGGGATACGAGCAGTACTTC. Translated, it gives CASSQDRLAGGGYEQYF.

This chain uses TRBV4-1 with TRBJ2-5; 12 bases align to TRBD1. CDR3 length: 16 amino acids. With 3 bases clipped from V and 5 bases from J, the junction kept 7 bases outside the gene matches. Germline values: CDR1 MGHRA, CDR2 YSYEKL. The CDR3 loop reads CASSHLGTGGRETQYF. As DNA, the CDR3 is TGCGCCAGCAGCCACCTCGGGACAGGGGGCCGGGAGACCCAGTACTTC.

This clone was observed a few times. The chain recombines TRBV29-1 with TRBJ1-1, with TRBD1 matching 8 bases. Trimming removed 6 bases from V and 5 bases from J; junction bases left unmatched: 8. The CDR3 extends over 13 amino acids. The V gene's germline CDR1 is SQVTM and CDR2 ANQGSEA. The CDR3 nucleotides are TGCAGCGTGGACAGGGTAAAAGGGACTGAAGCTTTCTTT. Its protein product is CSVDRVKGTEAFF.

This clone has a handful of counts. The chain is built from TRBV4-3 and TRBJ2-2; 9 nucleotides align to TRBD1. From germline, CDR1 is LGHNA and CDR2 YSLEER. CDR3 length equals 17 residues. The junction had 11 bases not matched to a gene; V was cut back by 3 bases and J by 6 bases. The CDR3: CASSQAGTGKFAGELFF. The DNA for the CDR3 is TGCGCCAGCAGCCAGGCCGGGACAGGGAAGTTCGCCGGGGAGCTGTTTTTT.

The chain links TRBV6-1 to TRBJ2-5; 9 bases are shared with TRBD2. Losses at the gene ends were 4 bases for V and 5 bases for J; bases not matched to a gene: 11. This CDR3 is 16 amino acids long. Per germline, CDR1 MNHNS and CDR2 SASEGT. As DNA, the CDR3 is TGTGCCAGCAGTGTATTTAGCGGGGCGGGGGGGGAGACCCAGTACTTC. This gives the protein CASSVFSGAGGETQYF.

This clone was recorded only once. The J gene is TRBJ2-1, the V gene TRBV6-5; no clear D gene. Germline V gives CDR1 MNHEY, CDR2 SVGAGI. V shed 0 bases and J shed 9 bases, with 9 bases lying between them. The CDR3 has 13 amino acids. The CDR3 loop reads CASSYSPNSEQFF. CDR3 nucleotide sequence: TGTGCCAGCAGTTACTCCCCCAATAGTGAGCAGTTCTTC.

The chain couples TRBV5-4 to TRBJ2-3, with 14 bases fitting TRBD2. V was clipped by 0 bases and J by 1 base; unmatched bases: 7. The CDR3 length is 19 residues. Germline assignment: CDR1 SGHNT and CDR2 YYREEE (reference sequence). The CDR3 here is CASSLALTSGRAGTDTQYF. CDR3 DNA sequence: TGTGCCAGCAGCTTGGCCCTGACTAGCGGGAGGGCCGGCACAGATACGCAGTATTTT.

The genes are TRBV28 and TRBJ1-2; D possibly corresponds to TRBD1 (6 bases). The germline CDR1 and CDR2 sequences are MDHEN and SYDVKM. This CDR3 is built from 16 residues. V lost 6 bases and J 3 bases, leaving 20 bases between the germline ends. CDR3 residues: CASSSLPRTVDYGYTF. CDR3 DNA: TGTGCCAGCAGCTCCCTCCCCCGGACAGTAGACTATGGCTACACCTTC.

This clone has only one observation. The V call is TRBV28, the J call TRBJ2-1; the match to TRBD1 covers 7 bases. Per the germline V gene, CDR1 is MDHEN and CDR2 is SYDVKM. The CDR3 totals 14 residues. J was trimmed by 4 bases and V by 5 bases; bases with no gene match: 5. The CDR3 loop is CASSPRDRYNEQFF. The CDR3 region has the DNA TGTGCCAGCAGTCCCCGGGACAGATACAATGAGCAGTTCTTC.

The chain couples TRBV28 to TRBJ2-5; D is possibly TRBD2 (6 bases). The CDR3 has 12 residues. CDR1 is MDHEN and CDR2 is SYDVKM in the germline V gene. Trimming took 6 bases from V and 4 from J, leaving 9 bases between them. The CDR3 reads CASRGLGETQYF. The CDR3 region has the DNA TGTGCCAGCAGGGGACTCGGAGAGACCCAGTACTTC.

V is TRBV14 and J is TRBJ1-2; 12 nucleotides align to TRBD1. The CDR3 length is 17 residues. V was pared by 5 bases and J by 4 bases, with 11 bases of the junction left unmatched. Germline CDR1 reads SGHDN; CDR2 reads FVKESK. The CDR3 reads CASSLMGTGGAGYGYTF. DNA of the CDR3: TGTGCCAGCAGCTTAATGGGGACAGGGGGCGCCGGCTATGGCTACACCTTC.

The rearrangement joins TRBV6-4 to TRBJ2-7, with D maybe TRBD1 (6 bases). Germline CDR1 MRHNA, CDR2 SNTAGT. The CDR3 spans 15 residues. Deletions cut 2 bases from V and 1 base from J, with 12 bases between. The CDR3, as DNA: TGTGCCAGCAGTGACCCCTTAGGACAGTCCTACGAGCAGTACTTC. This sequence encodes CASSDPLGQSYEQYF.

This clone was picked up a small number of times. The V call is TRBV29-1, the J call TRBJ1-1; TRBD1 might be the D (6 bases). Germline lookup yields CDR1 SQVTM and CDR2 ANQGSEA. CDR3 length: 16 residues. V was cut by 7 bases and J by 0 bases, with 21 bases left in between. CDR3 sequence (DNA): TGCAGCGCAGCAGGGGATCAGCCAGCGTTGAACACTGAAGCTTTCTTT. Translation gives CSAAGDQPALNTEAFF.

The chain carries TRBV5-8 and TRBJ1-1; D gene ambiguous. Germline loops: CDR1 SGHTS, CDR2 YDEGEE. With 0 bases removed from V and 5 bases from J, the gap between germline ends came to 8 bases. The CDR3 length is 13 residues. In DNA form, the CDR3 reads TGTGCCAGCAGCTTGGAATGGCGGACTGAAGCTTTCTTT. Protein sequence: CASSLEWRTEAFF.

This sequence joins TRBV7-2 and TRBJ2-1; 7 positions match TRBD1. Per the germline V gene, CDR1 is SGHTA and CDR2 is FQGNSA. The length of the CDR3 is 12 residues. The V segment lost 6 bases and the J segment 5 bases; nucleotides outside the gene matches: 1. The CDR3 coding sequence is TGTGCCAGCAGGGGACAGAACAATGAGCAGTTCTTC. Its translation is CASRGQNNEQFF.

CDR3 sequence: CASSTVPRDNAQETQYF. The CDR3 nucleotides are TGTGCCAGCAGTACCGTCCCTCGGGATAACGCTCAAGAGACCCAGTACTTC. The chain combines TRBV21-1 with TRBJ2-5; the table's TRBD2 call for D was not verified on the DNA. TRBV21-1 is listed as a pseudogene. The CDR3 is 17 amino acids.

This chain links TRBV7-9 with TRBJ2-2, with 7 nucleotides matching TRBD1. This CDR3 comprises 16 residues. V dropped 3 bases and J dropped 4; count of bases not matched to a gene: 8. CDR1 is SEHNR, CDR2 FQNEAQ, per germline (reference sequence). As DNA, the CDR3 is TGTGCCAGCAGCTTTGAGGACAGGCCGGTCACCGGGGAGCTGTTTTTT. Its translation is CASSFEDRPVTGELFF.

The chain couples TRBV9 to TRBJ2-2, with 13 bases matching TRBD2. From germline, CDR1 is SGDLS and CDR2 YYNGEE. The CDR3 spans 19 residues. V was clipped by 4 bases and J by 2 bases; unmatched bases: 11. This chain's CDR3 is CASSPEMGLAGLNTGELFF. Here the CDR3 DNA reads TGTGCCAGCAGCCCGGAAATGGGACTAGCGGGACTTAACACCGGGGAGCTGTTTTTT.

The chain links TRBV30 to TRBJ2-1, with D tentatively TRBD2 (5 bases). This CDR3 is built from 14 residues. The germline V gene has CDR1 GTSNPN and CDR2 SVGIG (reference sequence). The V gene lost 4 bases and the J gene lost 6 bases, with 16 bases spanning the gap. The CDR3 nucleotides are TGTGCCTGGACTCACATGAGGGCTTTCAATGAGCAGTTCTTC. The encoded protein is CAWTHMRAFNEQFF.

The rearrangement links TRBV28 to TRBJ2-7; D is unclear. The CDR3 length is 15 residues. Germline CDR1 reads MDHEN; CDR2 reads SYDVKM. V was pared by 2 bases and J by 0 bases, with 11 bases between. The CDR3 loop is CASSLDPLSSYEQYF. The CDR3 coding sequence is TGTGCCAGCAGTTTAGATCCTCTCAGCTCCTACGAGCAGTACTTC.

The gene calls are TRBV5-1 and TRBJ2-1, with TRBD1 matching over 9 bases. Germline lookup yields CDR1 SGHRS and CDR2 YFSETQ. CDR3 length: 16 residues. V was clipped by 0 bases and J by 7 bases; unmatched bases: 8. CDR3 in amino acids: CASSLEGQGLKNEQFF. In DNA form, the CDR3 reads TGCGCCAGCAGCTTGGAAGGACAGGGGCTTAAAAATGAGCAGTTCTTC.

The V call is TRBV5-8, the J call TRBJ1-5, with D perhaps TRBD1 (5 bases). V dropped 4 bases and J dropped 4 bases, with 18 bases sitting between them. CDR3 size: 16 residues. Looked up from germline, CDR1 is SGHTS and CDR2 is YDEGEE. This CDR3 is CASSGGTVVLNQPQHF. CDR3 in DNA: TGTGCCAGCAGCGGCGGGACGGTGGTACTTAATCAGCCCCAGCATTTT.

J is TRBJ2-1 and V is TRBV4-2; perhaps TRBD2 as D (6 bases). Germline CDR1 reads LGHNA; CDR2 reads YNFKEQ. This CDR3 is built from 17 residues. V was pared by 0 bases and J by 0 bases, with 12 bases between. The CDR3 DNA sequence: TGTGCCAGCAGCCAAGATCTCGGGGGAAGCTCCTACAATGAGCAGTTCTTC. Translated: CASSQDLGGSSYNEQFF.

The J gene is TRBJ2-1, the V gene TRBV5-4; 7 bases map to TRBD2. Germline CDR1 SGHNT, CDR2 YYREEE (reference sequence). After removal of 3 bases from V and 4 bases from J, the junction contained 13 bases not matched to a gene. The CDR3 runs 17 residues. CDR3: CASSSLSGVLPYNEQFF. The CDR3, as DNA: TGTGCCAGCAGCTCCCTCAGCGGGGTTCTTCCATACAATGAGCAGTTCTTC.

This clone was seen a single time. The CDR3: CAWSVPGNGYTF. The CDR3 DNA follows: TGTGCCTGGAGTGTACCAGGTAACGGCTACACCTTC. The chain uses TRBV30 and TRBJ1-2; D not certain. V was clipped by 0 bases and J by 8 bases, with 10 bases between them. Germline V gives CDR1 GTSNPN, CDR2 SVGIG (reference sequence). The CDR3 contains 12 residues. The full variable domain, completed using reference TRBV30 and TRBJ1-2, is SQTIHQWPATLVQPVGSPLSLECTVEGTSNPNLYWYRQAAGRGLQLLFYSVGIGQISSEVPQNLSASRPQDRQFILSSKKLLLSDSGFYLCAWSVPGNGYTFGSGTRLTVV.

This clone is labeled as medium-sized (0.01 to 0.1%). This chain links TRBV28 with TRBJ1-5, with D tentatively TRBD1 (6 bases). The germline V gene encodes CDR1 MDHEN and CDR2 SYDVKM. Trimming shortened V by 1 base and J by 2 bases, and 9 bases separated the two germline ends. This CDR3 is 15 amino acids long. The CDR3 DNA reads as TGTGCCAGCAGTTTATTACAGGGTGGCAATCAGCCCCAGCATTTT. This codes for CASSLLQGGNQPQHF.

This sequence joins TRBV6-1 and TRBJ1-4; 10 bases line up with TRBD1. The V gene's germline CDR1 is MNHNS and CDR2 SASEGT. J gave up 6 bases and V 2 bases, and 3 bases lay outside the gene matches. This CDR3 region has 15 residues. The CDR3 protein is CASSESGTGDEKLFF. In DNA, the CDR3 is TGTGCCAGCAGTGAAAGTGGGACAGGGGATGAAAAACTGTTTTTT.